Presented here are 14 T cell receptor beta chains from one specimen sequenced in a study of Ad26.COV2.S vaccination and SARS-CoV-2 variants (dated by TCRdb to the early 2020s). The intended sense of this specimen's treatment or condition label: around 19 received Ad26.COV2.S at low or high dose, single or two shots; several received placebo; per-sample allocation not given. For vaccine and placebo recipients, the sequenced repertoires came from samples collected on day 63 after the first injection. Library generation was performed with the immunoSEQ multiplex PCR assay. TCRdb limited this immuneACCESS table to in-frame rearrangements with V and J called. A share of clones is missing; checked studies link under half to unresolved V genes, and the rest is unexplained. Present in this sample are approximately 250,000 clones, around nine tenths of which were seen just once. The ten largest clones represent roughly 3% of the sample.

The sequenced sample was peripheral blood, obtained in a trial of Ad26.COV2.S vaccine versus placebo. Receptor source: a person aged 18-60 years who received the Ad26.COV2.S COVID-19 vaccine or a placebo.

This chain uses TRBV21-1 with TRBJ1-4. TRBV21-1 is termed a pseudogene. CDR3 length equals 10 residues. The CDR3 DNA is TGTGCTCGGCGGTTTGAAAAACTGTTTTTT. Protein product: CARRFEKLFF.

The chain combines TRBV7-5 with TRBJ2-7. TRBV7-5 is a pseudogene segment. This CDR3 region has 11 residues. CDR3 sequence reads: CARSLAKEQYV. CDR3 in DNA: TGTGCCAGAAGCTTAGCGAAGGAGCAGTACGTC.

The rearrangement uses TRBV30 and TRBJ1-4, with 7 bases aligning to TRBD1. With 2 bases clipped from V and 8 bases from J, the junction kept 17 bases outside the gene matches. In germline, CDR1 is GTSNPN, CDR2 SVGIG (reference sequence). The CDR3 length is 17 residues. The CDR3 sequence is CAWSPLLGGPNKEKLFF. CDR3 sequence (DNA): TGTGCCTGGAGTCCTTTGTTAGGGGGCCCGAACAAAGAAAAACTGTTTTTT.

The chain has TRBV7-2 and TRBJ1-1; D possibly corresponds to TRBD1 (5 bases). This CDR3 is 14 amino acids long. The V and J ends lost 1 base and 11 bases respectively, with 17 bases between them. Germline CDR1 and CDR2: SGHTA and FQGNSA. The CDR3 DNA reads as TGTGCCAGCAGCTTAGAGGAGACAGCAAGCTTCGCTTTCTTT. Residues: CASSLEETASFAFF.

The genes are TRBV30 and TRBJ2-1; 8 bases map to TRBD2. The CDR3 covers 16 residues. The junction had 13 bases not matched to a gene; V was cut back by 5 bases and J by 4 bases. From germline, CDR1 is GTSNPN and CDR2 SVGIG (reference sequence). CDR3: CAWLPESGGLYNEQFF. The CDR3 DNA reads as TGTGCCTGGTTGCCTGAATCGGGGGGGTTGTACAATGAGCAGTTCTTC.

The chain joins TRBV5-6 to TRBJ2-5; 8 bases line up with TRBD2. CDR3 size: 16 residues. Germline V gene data show CDR1 as SGHDT and CDR2 as YYEEEE. Trimming cost V 0 bases and J 6 bases; bases outside gene matches: 10. Here the CDR3 DNA reads TGTGCCAGCAGCTTGGTTCGAGCGGGAGAATCGAAGACCCAGTACTTC. This encodes CASSLVRAGESKTQYF. Looking up the rest from reference TRBV5-6 and TRBJ2-5 gives the full variable domain: DAGVTQSPTHLIKTRGQQVTLRCSPKSGHDTVSWYQQALGQGPQFIFQYYEEEERQRGNFPDRFSGHQFPNYSSELNVNALLLGDSALYLCASSLVRAGESKTQYFGPGTRLLVL.

This clone occurred a few times. The gene calls are TRBV7-3 and TRBJ2-1; no clear D gene. Trimming took off 5 bases at V and 7 bases at J, with 9 bases between the two ends. Germline CDR1 and CDR2: SGHTA and FQGTGA. There are 12 residues in the CDR3. CDR3 in amino acids: CASSRVTNEQFF. CDR3 DNA: TGTGCCAGCAGCCGAGTAACTAATGAGCAGTTCTTC.

The chain couples TRBV4-3 to TRBJ1-4; 7 bases fit TRBD1. The CDR3 contains 17 residues. Trimming took 0 bases from V and 5 from J; bases not matched to a gene: 9. Germline V CDR1 and CDR2: LGHNA, YSLEER. CDR3: CASSQEGAGTENEKLFF. The CDR3 bases are TGCGCCAGCAGCCAAGAAGGGGCCGGGACAGAGAATGAAAAACTGTTTTTT.

The gene calls are TRBV6-2 or TRBV6-3 and TRBJ1-2; TRBD1 matches at 7 bases. Unmatched junction bases numbered 6, after V lost 5 bases and J lost 6 bases. The CDR3 runs 13 residues. Per the germline V gene, CDR1 is MNHEY and CDR2 is SVGEGT. The CDR3 loop is CASSRTGVDGYTF. The CDR3 DNA follows: TGTGCCAGCAGTCGTACAGGGGTCGATGGCTACACCTTC.

The chain combines TRBV18 with TRBJ1-1; D is ambiguous. V was clipped by 8 bases and J by 0 bases, with 10 bases between them. In germline, CDR1 is KGHSH, CDR2 LQKENI. The CDR3 is 13 residues long. The CDR3 DNA is TGTGCCAGCCGTACAGAGATGAACACTGAAGCTTTCTTT. Amino acid sequence: CASRTEMNTEAFF.

This chain joins TRBV12-5 and TRBJ1-5, with D hard to call. Germline CDR1 LGHNT, CDR2 FRNRAP. The CDR3 runs to 12 residues. V lost 5 bases to trimming and J lost 7 bases, with 9 bases between them. CDR3 sequence (DNA): TGTGCTAGTGGTAAGCTCGGGCAGCCCCAGCATTTT. Its translation: CASGKLGQPQHF.

This chain uses TRBV4-2 with TRBJ2-2, with D perhaps given as TRBD1 or TRBD2 (6 bases each). CDR3 length: 16 amino acids. From germline, CDR1 is LGHNA and CDR2 YNFKEQ. V lost 4 bases to trimming and J lost 1 base, with 13 bases between them. CDR3 sequence reads: CASSPRGRGNTGELFF. The CDR3 DNA sequence: TGTGCCAGCAGCCCACGGGGGCGGGGGAACACCGGGGAGCTGTTTTTT.

The chain joins TRBV27 to TRBJ2-2; 7 bases map to TRBD1. The germline V gene encodes CDR1 MNHEY and CDR2 SMNVEV (reference sequence). The CDR3 runs to 15 residues. V was pared by 4 bases and J by 6 bases, with 8 bases of the junction left unmatched. The CDR3 DNA is TGTGCCAGCAGTTACACAGGGGTTTTCGCCGGGGAGCTGTTTTTT. Protein sequence: CASSYTGVFAGELFF.

This chain uses TRBV19 with TRBJ1-1; 10 bases line up with TRBD1. J lost 3 bases, V lost 5 bases, and 3 bases had no gene match. Germline lookup yields CDR1 LNHDA and CDR2 SQIVND (reference sequence). This CDR3 has 14 residues. CDR3 protein: CASSQDRGYTEAFF. The CDR3 nucleotides are TGTGCCAGTAGTCAGGACAGGGGGTACACTGAAGCTTTCTTT.